This TCR beta chain stems from a study of shared clonotypes between healthy human individuals. Regarding the study as a whole: Despite large depth, rarefaction showed incomplete sorted-subset sequencing. In this cohort, only blood was sampled, and tissue repertoires likely differ.

Turning to this clone: Its antigen is currently unknown. Compared with germline, one end of the junction differs, possibly owing to a read error.

Profiling relied on immunoSEQ multiplex PCR, and the TCRdb table lists in-frame clones only, not all of them. The table lists approximately 2,200,000 clones, 85% to 95% of them singletons. CDR1 and CDR2 from the germline V gene are SGHTA and FQGTGA. This CDR3 contains 18 residues. Naive CD8 cells, CD45RO-negative and positively selected for CCR7, excluded terminally differentiated effector memory CD45RA+ cells. The clonotype comes from a man in his late teens or twenties in good health. Some clones in this sample may be carry-over from other donors' samples. The sequenced material came from naive CD8+ T cells from PBMCs. The chain couples TRBV7-3 to TRBJ2-3, with TRBD2 identical over 11 bases. DNA for the CDR3: TGTGCCAGCAGCATAACCCCAACGCTAGCGGGAGGAATAGATACGCAGTATTTT. The encoded protein is CASSITPTLAGGIDTQYF.